The T cell receptor (beta chain) under discussion was sequenced for a study of T cell repertoires in cytomegalovirus infection. Overall study findings and caveats: Summed public TCR beta family frequency identified CMV carriers bearing the relevant HLA. The ex vivo response was dominated by HLA-C-restricted CMV-specific TCR beta clonotypes.

To note about this clonotype: Its antigen is as yet unknown.

CDR3 size: 13 residues. Germline CDR1 is MNHNS and CDR2 is SASEGT. Trimming shortened V by 3 bases and J by 6 bases, and 12 bases separated the two germline ends. TCRdb analysed the reads with MiXCR anew, one entry per CDR3 protein. This table has 700,000 to 850,000 distinct CDR3 sequences, approximately 32% appearing once. The chain recombines TRBV6-1 with TRBJ2-7; the D gene is possibly TRBD2 (6 bases). This sequence was found in a human donor in good health (CMV status not recorded). Some clones in this sample may be carry-over from other donors' samples. The specimen comprised cultured CD8+ T cells from PBMCs, sampled from culture after CMV antigen stimulation. CDR3 loop: CASSDRGMGEQYV. CDR3 coding DNA: TGTGCCAGCAGTGATCGGGGGATGGGCGAGCAGTACGTC.